The sequence of this T cell receptor beta chain was determined in a study of blood T cells in healthy people across ages. Overall study results and limits: Across samples, TCR beta diversity tracked strongly with naive T cell percentage. The study found more naive CD4+ cells and higher diversity in long-lived than aged donors.

PCR was performed a second time for 7 to 11 cycles using a sample-barcoded 5' primer and a J-beta primer mix. A template-switch adaptor that had 12 random nucleotides put a tag on each cDNA molecule. TCRdb used MiXCR to reprocess the 5' RACE reads, holding one entry per CDR3 protein. Seen here are about 970,000 distinct CDR3 sequences, roughly 50% observed once, and the top ten hold about a fifth. The table lists this clonotype with a count of one. The antigen remains undetermined. Sequenced: blood. This clonotype originated in a woman in her sixties or seventies in good health.

CDR3 DNA sequence: TGTGCCAGCAGTAAAGGCGGACAGGGGAGAACAGATACGCAGTATTTT. Translating gives CASSKGGQGRTDTQYF. The rearrangement uses TRBV27 and TRBJ2-3; 9 bases are shared with TRBD1. The V segment lost 5 bases and the J segment 3 bases; nucleotides outside the gene matches: 9. CDR1 and CDR2 from the germline V gene are MNHEY and SMNVEV (reference sequence). The CDR3 spans 16 residues.